These 23 T cell receptor beta chains originate from one sample sequenced in a study of cytomegalovirus exposure and HLA in healthy donors. 13 Jbeta primers and 60 Vbeta primers were used for the PCR. Repertoires were generated with immunoSEQ multiplex PCR, while TCRdb's copy carries only in-frame clones and drops some. The sample carries 120,000 or so clones, 80% recorded once. Sequencing used PBMCs. The receptors originated from a female donor in good health and CMV-seronegative.

The chain recombines TRBV6-1 with TRBJ1-5; 7 nucleotides agree with TRBD1. The trim removed 0 bases at V and 4 bases at J, leaving 9 bases unmatched. The CDR3 totals 17 residues. Germline-derived CDR1 and CDR2 are MNHNS and SASEGT. The CDR3 spells CASSEARYQGDNQPQHF. DNA of the CDR3: TGTGCCAGCAGTGAAGCGCGGTATCAGGGGGATAATCAGCCCCAGCATTTT.

The chain joins TRBV6-5 to TRBJ1-2, with 8 bases matching TRBD1. V lost 2 bases to trimming and J lost 3 bases; unmatched junction nucleotides: 8. The CDR3 extends over 16 amino acids. Germline-derived CDR1 and CDR2 are MNHEY and SVGAGI. The CDR3 spells CASSYRPSGGDYGYTF. CDR3 nucleotide sequence: TGTGCCAGCAGTTACCGGCCTTCAGGGGGCGACTATGGCTACACCTTC.

The chain is built from TRBV5-6 and TRBJ1-5; the D gene is possibly TRBD1 (5 bases). CDR3 size: 14 residues. The germline V gene encodes CDR1 SGHDT and CDR2 YYEEEE. Deletions cut 5 bases from V and 2 bases from J, with 11 bases between. The chain's CDR3 is CASRTRGGNQPQHF. CDR3 bases: TGTGCCAGCAGAACAAGGGGTGGCAATCAGCCCCAGCATTTT.

This chain connects TRBV7-9 to TRBJ2-5, with TRBD2 matching 7 bases. Trimming at V came to 0 bases and at J to 1 base, leaving 5 bases not matched to a gene. This CDR3 contains 16 residues. Germline V CDR1 and CDR2: SEHNR, FQNEAQ (reference sequence). The CDR3 sequence: CASSLASSGTQETQYF. The CDR3 bases are TGTGCCAGCAGCTTAGCGTCTAGCGGAACCCAAGAGACCCAGTACTTC.

As for this clone: The CDR3 does not close with the conserved phenylalanine or tryptophan, likely indicating a read error. The DNA is left out, because the CDR3 cannot be placed on it with certainty; the CDR3 is given as TCRdb lists it. The chain combines TRBV18 with TRBJ2-7; the table's D call TRBD2 went unverified against the DNA. The CDR3 adds up to 13 amino acids, both ends counted. The V gene's germline CDR1 is KGHSH and CDR2 LQKENI. The CDR3 is CASSSRTSVMPSL.

V and J are TRBV4-2 and TRBJ1-2; 7 bases are shared with TRBD1. V lost 1 base and J lost 0; bases outside the gene matches: 2. Looked up from germline, CDR1 is LGHNA and CDR2 is YNFKEQ. This CDR3 is built from 15 residues. The CDR3 is CASSQGDSSNYGYTF. Written as DNA, the CDR3 is TGTGCCAGCAGCCAAGGGGACAGTTCTAACTATGGCTACACCTTC.

J is TRBJ2-7 and V is TRBV7-9; TRBD1 aligns across 9 bases. The CDR3 runs to 12 residues. J gave up 6 bases and V 3 bases, and 0 bases lay outside the gene matches. Germline CDR1 and CDR2: SEHNR and FQNEAQ (reference sequence). In DNA form, the CDR3 reads TGTGCCAGCAGCTTGACAGGGGGCGAGCAGTACTTC. Protein sequence: CASSLTGGEQYF.

This clone was found once. V and J are TRBV6-1 and TRBJ1-5, with 8 bases matching TRBD1. V gave up 6 bases and J gave up 2 bases; unmatched junction bases: 6. Germline V gene lookup returns CDR1 MNHNS and CDR2 SASEGT. The length of the CDR3 is 15 residues. The CDR3 nucleotides read TGTGCCAGCAGCCCAGACAGGGGAGGCAATCAGCCCCAGCATTTT. This codes for CASSPDRGGNQPQHF.

The chain employs TRBV27 and TRBJ2-3, with 8 bases fitting TRBD1. The germline CDR1 and CDR2 sequences are MNHEY and SMNVEV (reference sequence). The length of the CDR3 is 14 residues. V lost 5 bases and J lost 3; bases outside the gene matches: 4. The CDR3 here is CASSIRDRTDTQYF. In DNA form, the CDR3 reads TGTGCCAGCAGTATCCGGGACAGGACAGATACGCAGTATTTT.

This clone was recorded once. This chain uses TRBV28 with TRBJ2-7, with D possibly matching TRBD2 (5 bases). The CDR3 consists of 13 residues. Germline CDR1 MDHEN, CDR2 SYDVKM. V lost 0 bases and J lost 2, with 5 bases in between. CDR3 in DNA: TGTGCCAGCAGTTTATGGCGGGCCTACGAGCAGTACTTC. Residues: CASSLWRAYEQYF.

The chain uses TRBV28 and TRBJ1-2, with TRBD1 as a possible D gene (5 bases). There are 17 residues in the CDR3. Germline-derived CDR1 and CDR2 are MDHEN and SYDVKM. V dropped 1 base and J dropped 6 bases, with 21 bases sitting between them. Here the CDR3 DNA reads TGTGCCAGCAGTTTATTAGGGGCTGGGGAAAGGCCTGATGGCTACACCTTC. Protein: CASSLLGAGERPDGYTF.

The CDR3 DNA reads as TGCGCCAGCAGCTCCGGACAGGGGAAAGGTTCGTCGTTCTTC. Its protein product is CASSSGQGKGSSFF. The chain links TRBV5-1 to TRBJ2-1; 9 nucleotides align to TRBD1. The CDR3 consists of 14 residues. CDR1 and CDR2 (germline): SGHRS, YFSETQ. Germline trimming cut 3 bases from V and 15 bases from J; bases unmatched to any gene: 13.

This clone was recorded only once. The gene calls are TRBV5-6 and TRBJ2-5; a possible D gene is TRBD2 (5 bases). Judging by the DNA end, TRBJ2-7 fits better; the J call may be wrong. This CDR3 contains 13 residues. Germline V gene lookup returns CDR1 SGHDT and CDR2 YYEEEE. CDR3 sequence (DNA): TGTGCCAGCAGCTTCCTCCGGGGTTACGAGCAGTACTTC. Translated: CASSFLRGYEQYF.

Written as DNA, the CDR3 is TGTGCCAGCAGCCGATCGGTAGACAGGGGGGCTCATGGCTACACCTTC. It specifies CASSRSVDRGAHGYTF. The chain has TRBV5-4 and TRBJ1-2; 9 nucleotides match TRBD1. The germline gives CDR1 SGHNT, CDR2 YYREEE (reference sequence). V shed 4 bases, J shed 6 bases, and the junction held 13 bases outside the gene matches. The CDR3 covers 16 residues.

The rearrangement joins TRBV9 to TRBJ1-6; 8 bases line up with TRBD1. V gave up 4 bases and J gave up 7 bases; unmatched junction bases: 4. This CDR3 is 14 amino acids long. Germline V CDR1 and CDR2: SGDLS, YYNGEE. CDR3: CASSLTGENSPLHF. The CDR3 DNA reads TGTGCCAGCAGCTTGACAGGGGAAAATTCACCCCTCCACTTT.

The V call is TRBV19, the J call TRBJ2-3; 8 bases fit TRBD2. The CDR3 is 19 residues long. CDR1 and CDR2 from the germline V gene are LNHDA and SQIVND (reference sequence). Trimming at V came to 5 bases and at J to 4 bases, leaving 20 bases not matched to a gene. Here the CDR3 DNA reads TGTGCCAGTAGTCACAGGAGTCTTGGACCAGCGGGAGACGCAGATACGCAGTATTTT. Its translation is CASSHRSLGPAGDADTQYF.

The rearrangement uses TRBV30 and TRBJ1-5, with 7 bases lining up with TRBD1. The CDR3 is made up of 15 amino acids. V dropped 1 base and J dropped 5; count of bases not matched to a gene: 8. Per the germline V gene, CDR1 is GTSNPN and CDR2 is SVGIG (reference sequence). CDR3 region: CAWSGSGGRDQPQHF. In DNA, the CDR3 is TGTGCCTGGAGTGGATCAGGGGGAAGGGATCAGCCCCAGCATTTT.

This clone was found a few times. The rearrangement links TRBV9 to TRBJ2-7; 9 nucleotides line up with TRBD1. Trimming cost V 0 bases and J 2 bases; bases outside gene matches: 3. Germline CDR1 reads SGDLS; CDR2 reads YYNGEE. The CDR3 is 15 residues long. DNA for the CDR3: TGTGCCAGCAGCGTAGGGGGGACAGGGACCTACGAGCAGTACTTC. It codes for CASSVGGTGTYEQYF.

The CDR3 is CASSVSGRIGNEQFF. The CDR3 nucleotides are TGTGCCAGCAGTGTTAGCGGGAGGATCGGCAATGAGCAGTTCTTC. The gene calls are TRBV6-4 and TRBJ2-1; 10 nucleotides align to TRBD2. The length of the CDR3 is 15 residues. The trim removed 4 bases at V and 6 bases at J, leaving 6 bases unmatched. In germline, CDR1 is MRHNA, CDR2 SNTAGT.

The chain is built from TRBV28 and TRBJ2-5; 9 bases map to TRBD1. The J call is in doubt because the DNA end fits TRBJ2-7 better. Germline V lookup: CDR1 MDHEN, CDR2 SYDVKM. The CDR3 contains 15 residues. CDR3 in DNA: TGTGCCAGCAGTACAGCCGGGACAGGGTTAAACGAGCAGTACTTC. Encoded protein: CASSTAGTGLNEQYF.

This chain uses TRBV13 with TRBJ2-7; D unresolved. V lost 0 bases, J lost 3 bases, and 12 bases lay in between. The germline V gene encodes CDR1 PRHDT and CDR2 FYEKMQ (reference sequence). The CDR3 has 15 residues. CDR3 sequence (DNA): TGTGCCAGCAGCTTAGGCCTTCCTCTCGGCTACGAGCAGTACTTC. Its translation is CASSLGLPLGYEQYF. Combining the CDR3 with reference TRBV13 and TRBJ2-7 gives the whole variable domain AAGVIQSPRHLIKEKRETATLKCYPIPRHDTVYWYQQGPGQDPQFLISFYEKMQSDKGSIPDRFSAQQFSDYHSELNMSSLELGDSALYFCASSLGLPLGYEQYFGPGTRLTVT.

The CDR3, as DNA: TGTGCCAGCAGCTCCACCGGCGGGAGGGACAATGAGCAGTTCTTC. The encoded protein is CASSSTGGRDNEQFF. The J gene is TRBJ2-1, the V gene TRBV7-3, with TRBD2 matching over 9 bases. CDR1 is SGHTA and CDR2 is FQGTGA in the germline V gene. The CDR3 has 15 amino acids. J gave up 5 bases and V 4 bases, and 6 bases lay outside the gene matches.

As for this clone: Other DNA sequences from this sample encode an identical CDR3 as well. The chain links TRBV19 to TRBJ2-7, with 9 positions matching TRBD1. Germline V gene data show CDR1 as LNHDA and CDR2 as SQIVND (reference sequence). V lost 3 bases and J lost 4; bases outside the gene matches: 4. The CDR3 extends over 14 amino acids. In DNA, the CDR3 is TGTGCCAGTAGTATCAGCGACAGGGGGTACGAGCAGTACTTC. It specifies CASSISDRGYEQYF.